Sequencing of this TCR beta chain was carried out in a study of T cell responses to AZD1222 COVID-19 vaccine. Germline V CDR1 and CDR2: SGHAT, FQNNGV. Between the trimmed V and J ends, which lost 1 base and 0 bases, there was a span of 10 bases. There are 15 residues in the CDR3. In the case of this clone: Other DNA sequences from this sample encode an identical CDR3 as well.

Measured with immunoSEQ multiplex PCR; TCRdb has only the in-frame clones, and not every one. This sample has fewer than 150,000 clones, with 80% to 90% found just once. This chain connects TRBV11-2 to TRBJ2-7; possibly TRBD2 for D (5 bases). The sequencing used peripheral blood, collected on day 0 of AZD1222 vaccination. This TCR was recovered from an adult in good health. The CDR3 is CASSLGGLSSYEQYF. The CDR3 bases are TGTGCCAGCAGCTTAGGAGGGCTCAGCTCCTACGAGCAGTACTTC.